The 5 T cell receptor beta chains below all came from one sample that was sequenced in a study of memory CD4+ T cells and cytomegalovirus serostatus. Measured with immunoSEQ multiplex PCR; TCRdb has only the in-frame clones, and not every one. Of about 57,000 clones in the sample, approximately 79% are singletons; the top ten hold approximately 0.82%. The sort gate was single viable CD3+CD4+CD8-CD45RO+ cells for memory CD4+ T cells. Sequencing was carried out using memory CD4+ T cells from blood. The receptors stem from an adult in good health and CMV-seronegative.

The chain employs TRBV19 and TRBJ2-1; 9 bases match TRBD1. The germline V gene has CDR1 LNHDA and CDR2 SQIVND (reference sequence). V gave up 3 bases and J gave up 6 bases; unmatched junction bases: 18. CDR3 length: 19 residues. The CDR3 region is CASSMSRQGEVVLFNEQFF. CDR3 nucleotide sequence: TGTGCCAGTAGTATGAGTCGACAGGGGGAGGTGGTGCTCTTCAATGAGCAGTTCTTC.

The J gene is TRBJ1-1, the V gene TRBV29-1; D unresolved. This CDR3 has 15 residues. Germline V lookup: CDR1 SQVTM, CDR2 ANQGSEA. The V gene lost 4 bases and the J gene lost 3 bases, with 18 bases spanning the gap. In DNA form, the CDR3 reads TGCAGCGTTGGCAAGACCATCGTTGGTGACACTGAAGCTTTCTTT. Translation gives CSVGKTIVGDTEAFF.

The V gene is TRBV6-5, the J gene TRBJ1-4; TRBD1 is a possible D gene (5 bases). Germline V gene data show CDR1 as MNHEY and CDR2 as SVGAGI. Deletions cut 4 bases from V and 12 bases from J, with 12 bases between. The CDR3 loop spans 12 amino acids. CDR3 sequence reads: CASSLWGEELFF. The CDR3, as DNA: TGTGCCAGCAGTTTATGGGGGGAAGAACTGTTTTTT.

The chain links TRBV9 to TRBJ1-4; a possible D gene is TRBD1 (6 bases). This CDR3 is 13 amino acids long. Germline V CDR1 and CDR2: SGDLS, YYNGEE. The V gene lost 4 bases and the J gene lost 7 bases, with 11 bases spanning the gap. CDR3 sequence reads: CASSPTGAEKLFF. CDR3 DNA: TGTGCCAGCAGCCCGACGGGGGCTGAAAAACTGTTTTTT. Variable domain in full (rest from reference TRBV9 and TRBJ1-4): DSGVTQTPKHLITATGQRVTLRCSPRSGDLSVYWYQQSLDQGLQFLIQYYNGEERAKGNILERFSAQQFPDLHSELNLSSLELGDSALYFCASSPTGAEKLFFGSGTQLSVL.

The chain is built from TRBV5-5 and TRBJ1-2; 7 bases are shared with TRBD1. Germline V gene sequence: CDR1 SGHKS, CDR2 YYEKEE (reference sequence). The ends lost 0 bases at V and 4 bases at J; junction bases unmatched: 3. The CDR3 spans 14 residues. CDR3 sequence (DNA): TGTGCCAGCAGCTTGGTAGCAGGGGGCTATGGCTACACCTTC. Translation: CASSLVAGGYGYTF.